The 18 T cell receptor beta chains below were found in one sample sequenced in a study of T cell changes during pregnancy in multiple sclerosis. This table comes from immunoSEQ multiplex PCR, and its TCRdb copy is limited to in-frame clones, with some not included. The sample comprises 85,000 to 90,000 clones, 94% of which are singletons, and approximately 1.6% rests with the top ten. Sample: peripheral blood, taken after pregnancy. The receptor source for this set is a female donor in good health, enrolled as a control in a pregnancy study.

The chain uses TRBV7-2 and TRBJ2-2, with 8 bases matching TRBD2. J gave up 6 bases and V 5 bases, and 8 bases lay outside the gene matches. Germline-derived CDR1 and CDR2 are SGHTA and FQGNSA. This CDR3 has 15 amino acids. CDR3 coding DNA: TGTGCCAGCAGCCAGAGCGGGAGAAGGGCCGGGGAGCTGTTTTTT. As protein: CASSQSGRRAGELFF.

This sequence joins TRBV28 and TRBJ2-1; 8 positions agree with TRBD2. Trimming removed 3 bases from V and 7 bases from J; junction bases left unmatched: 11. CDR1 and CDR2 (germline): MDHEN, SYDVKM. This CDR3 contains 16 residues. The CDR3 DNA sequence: TGTGCCAGCAGTTTCCCCCTCGGGAGGGCCACGAATGAGCAGTTCTTC. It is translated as CASSFPLGRATNEQFF.

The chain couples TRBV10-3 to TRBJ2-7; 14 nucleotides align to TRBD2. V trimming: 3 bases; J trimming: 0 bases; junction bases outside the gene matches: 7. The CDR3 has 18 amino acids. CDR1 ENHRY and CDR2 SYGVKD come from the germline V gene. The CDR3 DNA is TGTGCCATCAGTGATTCTCTAGGGACTAGCGGGAGCTCCTACGAGCAGTACTTC. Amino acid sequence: CAISDSLGTSGSSYEQYF.

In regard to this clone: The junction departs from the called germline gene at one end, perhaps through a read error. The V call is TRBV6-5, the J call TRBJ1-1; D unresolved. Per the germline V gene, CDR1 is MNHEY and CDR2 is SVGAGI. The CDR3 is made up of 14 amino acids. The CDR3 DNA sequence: TGTGCCAGCAGTAGAGGCGTCCTGAAGACTGAAGCTTTCTTT. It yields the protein CASSRGVLKTEAFF.

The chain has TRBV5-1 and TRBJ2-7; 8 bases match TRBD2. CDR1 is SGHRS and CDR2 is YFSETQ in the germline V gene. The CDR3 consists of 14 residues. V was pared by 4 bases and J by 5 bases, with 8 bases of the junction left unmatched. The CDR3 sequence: CASSRGGWGDEQYF. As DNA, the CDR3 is TGCGCCAGCAGCCGCGGGGGGTGGGGAGACGAGCAGTACTTC.

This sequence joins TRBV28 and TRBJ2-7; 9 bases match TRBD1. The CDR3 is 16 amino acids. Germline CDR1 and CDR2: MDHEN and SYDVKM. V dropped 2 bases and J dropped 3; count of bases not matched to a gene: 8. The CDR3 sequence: CASSLLPGQGHYEQYF. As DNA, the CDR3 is TGTGCCAGCAGTTTACTACCGGGACAGGGACACTACGAGCAGTACTTC.

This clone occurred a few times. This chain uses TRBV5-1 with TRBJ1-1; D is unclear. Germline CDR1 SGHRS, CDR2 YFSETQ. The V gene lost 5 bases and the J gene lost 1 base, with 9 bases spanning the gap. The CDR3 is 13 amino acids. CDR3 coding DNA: TGCGCCAGCAGACGGGAGGGGAACACTGAAGCTTTCTTT. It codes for CASRREGNTEAFF.

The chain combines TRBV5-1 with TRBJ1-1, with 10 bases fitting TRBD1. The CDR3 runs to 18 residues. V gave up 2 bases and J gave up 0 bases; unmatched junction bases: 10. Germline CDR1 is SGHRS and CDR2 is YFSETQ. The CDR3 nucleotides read TGCGCCAGCAGCTTTTTCGTCGGGACAGGGGCCATGAACACTGAAGCTTTCTTT. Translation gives CASSFFVGTGAMNTEAFF.

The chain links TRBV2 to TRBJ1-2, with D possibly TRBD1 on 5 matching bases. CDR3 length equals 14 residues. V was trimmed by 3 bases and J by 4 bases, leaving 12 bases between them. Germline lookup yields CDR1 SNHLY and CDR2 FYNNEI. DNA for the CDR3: TGTGCCAGCAGTGATTTCCAGGGTGGCTATGGCTACACCTTC. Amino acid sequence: CASSDFQGGYGYTF.

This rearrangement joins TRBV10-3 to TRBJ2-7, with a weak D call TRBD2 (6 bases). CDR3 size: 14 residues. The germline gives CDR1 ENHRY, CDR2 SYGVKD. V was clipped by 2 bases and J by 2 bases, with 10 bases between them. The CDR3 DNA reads TGTGCCATCAGTGAGAGGGCGGGACCCTACGAGCAGTACTTC. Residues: CAISERAGPYEQYF.

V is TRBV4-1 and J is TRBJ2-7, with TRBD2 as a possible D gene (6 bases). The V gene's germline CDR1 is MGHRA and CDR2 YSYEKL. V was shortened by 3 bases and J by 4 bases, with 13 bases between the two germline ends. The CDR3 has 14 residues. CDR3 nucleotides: TGCGCCAGCAGCCAGGGGACTCTTGAGTACGAGCAGTACTTC. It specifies CASSQGTLEYEQYF.

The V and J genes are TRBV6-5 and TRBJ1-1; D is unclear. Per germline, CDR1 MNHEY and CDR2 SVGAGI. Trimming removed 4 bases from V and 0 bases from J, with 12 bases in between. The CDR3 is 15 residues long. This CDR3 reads CASSFGRVMNTEAFF. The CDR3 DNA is TGTGCCAGCAGTTTTGGGAGAGTGATGAACACTGAAGCTTTCTTT.

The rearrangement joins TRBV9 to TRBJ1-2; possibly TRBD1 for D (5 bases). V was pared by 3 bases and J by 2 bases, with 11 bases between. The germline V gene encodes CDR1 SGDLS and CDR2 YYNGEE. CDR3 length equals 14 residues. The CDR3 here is CASSERAGNYGYTF. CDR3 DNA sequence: TGTGCCAGCAGCGAAAGGGCAGGGAACTATGGCTACACCTTC. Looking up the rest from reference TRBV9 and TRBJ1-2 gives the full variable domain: DSGVTQTPKHLITATGQRVTLRCSPRSGDLSVYWYQQSLDQGLQFLIQYYNGEERAKGNILERFSAQQFPDLHSELNLSSLELGDSALYFCASSERAGNYGYTFGSGTRLTVV.

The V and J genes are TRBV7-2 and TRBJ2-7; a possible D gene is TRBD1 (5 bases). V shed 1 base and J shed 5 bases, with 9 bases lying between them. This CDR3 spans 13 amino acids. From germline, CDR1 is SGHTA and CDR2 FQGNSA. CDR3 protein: CASSLGGPDEQYF. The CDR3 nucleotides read TGTGCCAGCAGCTTAGGGGGCCCGGACGAGCAGTACTTC. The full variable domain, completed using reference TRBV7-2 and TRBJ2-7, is GAGVSQSPSNKVTEKGKDVELRCDPISGHTALYWYRQSLGQGLEFLIYFQGNSAPDKSGLPSDRFSAERTGGSVSTLTIQRTQQEDSAVYLCASSLGGPDEQYFGPGTRLTVT.

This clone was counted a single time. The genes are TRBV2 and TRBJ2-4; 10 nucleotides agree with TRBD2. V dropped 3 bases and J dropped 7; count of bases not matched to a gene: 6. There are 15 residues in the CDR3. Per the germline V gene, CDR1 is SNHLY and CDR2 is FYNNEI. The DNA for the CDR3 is TGTGCCAGCAGTGATCTAGCGGGGGTTACTAACATTCAGTACTTC. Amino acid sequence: CASSDLAGVTNIQYF.

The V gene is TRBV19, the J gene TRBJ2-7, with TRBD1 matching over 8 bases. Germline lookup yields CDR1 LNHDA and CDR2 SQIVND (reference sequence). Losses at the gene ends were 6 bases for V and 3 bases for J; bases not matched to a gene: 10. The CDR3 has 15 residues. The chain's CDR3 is CASRFESTGGYEQYF. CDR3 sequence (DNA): TGTGCCAGTAGGTTCGAGTCCACAGGGGGCTACGAGCAGTACTTC.

The CDR3 DNA follows: TGTGCCATCACCCACGGGACAGGGAACTACGAGCAGTACTTC. This translates into CAITHGTGNYEQYF. V and J are TRBV10-3 and TRBJ2-7; 9 nucleotides line up with TRBD1. V lost 7 bases to trimming and J lost 3 bases; unmatched junction nucleotides: 7. The CDR3 is 14 amino acids. Germline CDR1 ENHRY, CDR2 SYGVKD.

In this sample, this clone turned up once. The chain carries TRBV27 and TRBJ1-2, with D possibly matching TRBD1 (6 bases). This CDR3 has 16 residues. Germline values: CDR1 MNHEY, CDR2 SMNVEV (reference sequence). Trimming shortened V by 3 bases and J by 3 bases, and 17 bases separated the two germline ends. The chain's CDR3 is CASSLSRDKGDYGYTF. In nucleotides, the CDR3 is TGTGCCAGCAGTTTGTCCCGGGACAAGGGGGACTATGGCTACACCTTC.